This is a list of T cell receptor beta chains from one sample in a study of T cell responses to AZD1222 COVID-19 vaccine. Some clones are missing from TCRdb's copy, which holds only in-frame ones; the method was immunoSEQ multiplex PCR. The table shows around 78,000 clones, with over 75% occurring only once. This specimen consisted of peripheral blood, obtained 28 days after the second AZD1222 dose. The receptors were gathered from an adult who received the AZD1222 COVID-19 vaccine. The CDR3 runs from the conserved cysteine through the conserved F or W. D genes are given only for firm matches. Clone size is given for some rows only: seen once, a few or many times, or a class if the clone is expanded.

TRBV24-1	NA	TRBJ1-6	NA	TGTGCCACCAGTGACCCGGGACAAGGGGATAATTCACCCCTCCACTTT	CATSDPGQGDNSPLHF
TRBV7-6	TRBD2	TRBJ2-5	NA	TGTGCCAGCAGCTCCCAAGGGGTAGCGGGAGGAGGAGAGACCCAGTACTTC	CASSSQGVAGGGETQYF
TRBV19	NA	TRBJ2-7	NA	TGTGCCAGTAGTATTCCCGGAGAGACCTACGAGCAGTACTTC	CASSIPGETYEQYF
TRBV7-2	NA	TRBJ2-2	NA	TGTGCCAGCAGCTTAGCGCAGGGGACCGGGGAGCTGTTTTTT	CASSLAQGTGELFF
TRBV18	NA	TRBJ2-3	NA	TGTGCCAGCCACCAGGAAGATACGCAGTATTTT	CASHQEDTQYF
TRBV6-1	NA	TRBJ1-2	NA	TGTGCCAGCAGTGAATTGGGGGGGCCCTATGGCTACACCTTC	CASSELGGPYGYTF
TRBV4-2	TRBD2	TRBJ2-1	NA	TGTGCCAGCAGCCAAGCCGCTAGCGGGAGTATCAATGAGCAGTTCTTC	CASSQAASGSINEQFF
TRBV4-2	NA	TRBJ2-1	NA	TGTGCCAGCAGCCAAGCACCATTGAGGGGGTATCACAATGAGCAGTTCTTC	CASSQAPLRGYHNEQFF
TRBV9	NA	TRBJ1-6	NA	TGTGCCAGCAGCGACGGGAATTTTAATTCACCCCTCCACTTT	CASSDGNFNSPLHF
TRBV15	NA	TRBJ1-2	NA	TGTGCCACCAGCAGAGATCAAAGGAAATATAACTATGGCTACACCTTC	CATSRDQRKYNYGYTF
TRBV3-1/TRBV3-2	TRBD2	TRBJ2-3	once	TGTGCCAGCAGCCAAGCTATGCGGGGGGTGGCAGATACGCAGTATTTT	CASSQAMRGVADTQYF
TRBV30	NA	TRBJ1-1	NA	TGTGCCTGGAGTGTAATAGCGGGAAGGGGCACTGAAGCTTTCTTT	CAWSVIAGRGTEAFF
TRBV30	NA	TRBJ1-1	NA	TGTGCCTGGAGTGTCGGGGGCGGGGGCACTGAAGCTTTCTTT	CAWSVGGGGTEAFF
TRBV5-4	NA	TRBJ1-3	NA	TGTGCCAGCAGTCCCGGACTCCTCTCTGGAAACACCATATATTTT	CASSPGLLSGNTIYF
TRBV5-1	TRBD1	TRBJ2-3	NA	TGCGCCAGCAGCAACCGGGACAGGGATGCAGATACGCAGTATTTT	CASSNRDRDADTQYF
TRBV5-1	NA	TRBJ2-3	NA	TGCGCCAGCAGCCCGGACCTGACGAGCCCAGATACGCAGTATTTT	CASSPDLTSPDTQYF
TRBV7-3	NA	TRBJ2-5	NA	TGTGCCAGCAGCTTAGGAGGGGGGCAAGAGACCCAGTACTTC	CASSLGGGQETQYF
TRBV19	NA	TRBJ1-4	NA	TGTGCCAGTAGTATTTTAGGTGCGGCTAATGAAAAACTGTTTTTT	CASSILGAANEKLFF
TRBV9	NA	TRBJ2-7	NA	TGTGCCAGCAGCGTAGAGGCGGGCGGTCCCTACGAGCAGTACTTC	CASSVEAGGPYEQYF
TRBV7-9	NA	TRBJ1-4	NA	TGTGCCAGCAGCCCCGACCGTCAGGCGATAAATGAAAAACTGTTTTTT	CASSPDRQAINEKLFF
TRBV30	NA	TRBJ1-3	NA	TGTGCCTGGAGTGTAGCAGGGGCTGGAAACACCATATATTTT	CAWSVAGAGNTIYF
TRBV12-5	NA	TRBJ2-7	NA	TGTGCTAGTGGTTTGGCACAGAGTTACGAGCAGTACTTC	CASGLAQSYEQYF